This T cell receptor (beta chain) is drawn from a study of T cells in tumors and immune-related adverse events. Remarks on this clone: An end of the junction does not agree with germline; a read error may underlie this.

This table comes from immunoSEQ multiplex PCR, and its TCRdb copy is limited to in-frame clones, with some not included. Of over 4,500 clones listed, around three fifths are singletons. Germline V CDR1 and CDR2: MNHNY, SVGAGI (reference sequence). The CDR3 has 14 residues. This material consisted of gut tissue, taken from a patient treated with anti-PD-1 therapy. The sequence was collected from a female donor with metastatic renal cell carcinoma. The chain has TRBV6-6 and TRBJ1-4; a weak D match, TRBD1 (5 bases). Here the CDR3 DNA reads TGTGCCGGCAGTGACGCAGGGAACGGCGAAAAACTGTTTTTT. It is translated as CAGSDAGNGEKLFF.